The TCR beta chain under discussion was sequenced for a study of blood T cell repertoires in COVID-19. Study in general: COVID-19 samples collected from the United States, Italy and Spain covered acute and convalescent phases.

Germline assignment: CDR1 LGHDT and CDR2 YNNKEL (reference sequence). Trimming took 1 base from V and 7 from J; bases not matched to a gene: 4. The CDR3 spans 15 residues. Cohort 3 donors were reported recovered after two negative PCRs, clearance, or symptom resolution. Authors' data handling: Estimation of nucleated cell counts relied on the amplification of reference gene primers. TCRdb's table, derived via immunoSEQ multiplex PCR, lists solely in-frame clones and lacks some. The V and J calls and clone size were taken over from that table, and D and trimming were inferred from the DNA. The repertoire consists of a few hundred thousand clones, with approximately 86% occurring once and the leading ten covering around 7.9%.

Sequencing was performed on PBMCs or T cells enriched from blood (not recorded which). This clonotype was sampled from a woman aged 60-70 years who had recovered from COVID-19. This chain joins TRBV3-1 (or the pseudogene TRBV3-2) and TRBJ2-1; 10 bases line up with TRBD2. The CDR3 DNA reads TGTGCCAGCAGCCAAGGGGGACTAGCGAATAATGAGCAGTTCTTC. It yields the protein CASSQGGLANNEQFF.